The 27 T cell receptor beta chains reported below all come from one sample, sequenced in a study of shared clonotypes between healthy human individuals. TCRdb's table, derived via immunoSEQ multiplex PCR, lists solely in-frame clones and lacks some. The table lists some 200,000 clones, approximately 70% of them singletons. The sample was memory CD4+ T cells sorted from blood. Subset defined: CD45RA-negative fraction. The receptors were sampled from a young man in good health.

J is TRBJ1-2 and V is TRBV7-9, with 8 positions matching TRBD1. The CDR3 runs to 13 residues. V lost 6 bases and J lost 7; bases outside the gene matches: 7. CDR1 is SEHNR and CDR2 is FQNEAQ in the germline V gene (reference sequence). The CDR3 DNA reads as TGTGCCAGCAGTTTGGACAGGGTCGGTGGCTACACCTTC. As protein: CASSLDRVGGYTF.

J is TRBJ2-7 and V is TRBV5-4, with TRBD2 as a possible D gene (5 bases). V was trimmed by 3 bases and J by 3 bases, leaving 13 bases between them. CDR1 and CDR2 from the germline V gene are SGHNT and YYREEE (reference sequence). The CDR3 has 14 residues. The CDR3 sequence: CASSSRGTIYEQYF. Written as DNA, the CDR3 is TGTGCCAGCAGCTCCCGGGGTACGATCTACGAGCAGTACTTC.

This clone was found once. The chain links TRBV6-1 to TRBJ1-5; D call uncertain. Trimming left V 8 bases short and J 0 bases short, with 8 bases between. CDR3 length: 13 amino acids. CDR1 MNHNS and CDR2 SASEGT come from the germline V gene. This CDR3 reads CASQAYSNQPQHF. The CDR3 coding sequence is TGTGCCAGCCAGGCCTATAGCAATCAGCCCCAGCATTTT.

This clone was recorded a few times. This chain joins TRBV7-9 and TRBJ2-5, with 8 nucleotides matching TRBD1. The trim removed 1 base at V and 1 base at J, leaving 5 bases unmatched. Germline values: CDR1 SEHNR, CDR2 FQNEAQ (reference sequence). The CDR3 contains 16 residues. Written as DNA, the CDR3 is TGTGCCAGCAGCTTAGGGCAGGGGGCATCCCAAGAGACCCAGTACTTC. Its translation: CASSLGQGASQETQYF.

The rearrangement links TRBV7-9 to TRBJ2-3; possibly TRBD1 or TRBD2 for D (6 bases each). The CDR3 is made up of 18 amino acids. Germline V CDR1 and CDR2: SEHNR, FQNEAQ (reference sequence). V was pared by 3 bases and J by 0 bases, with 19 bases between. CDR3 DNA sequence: TGTGCCAGCAGCTTCCCTAAGGGGGTAGGGACTAGCACAGATACGCAGTATTTT. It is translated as CASSFPKGVGTSTDTQYF.

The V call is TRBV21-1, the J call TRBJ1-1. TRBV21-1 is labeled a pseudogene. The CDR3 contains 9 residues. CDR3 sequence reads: CARSRGAFF. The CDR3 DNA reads TGTGCCCGCTCGAGGGGAGCTTTCTTT.

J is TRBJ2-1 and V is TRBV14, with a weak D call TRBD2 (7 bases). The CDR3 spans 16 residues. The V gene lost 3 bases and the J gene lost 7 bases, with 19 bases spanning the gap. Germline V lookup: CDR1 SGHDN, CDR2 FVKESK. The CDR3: CASSQLVGGLINEQFF. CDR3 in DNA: TGTGCCAGCAGCCAGCTGGTCGGGGGGCTGATAAATGAGCAGTTCTTC.

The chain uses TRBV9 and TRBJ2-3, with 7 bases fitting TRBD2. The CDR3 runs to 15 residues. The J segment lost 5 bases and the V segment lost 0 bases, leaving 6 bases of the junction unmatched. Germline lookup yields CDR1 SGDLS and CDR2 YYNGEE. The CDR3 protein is CASSVAGLVRDTQYF. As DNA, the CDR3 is TGTGCCAGCAGCGTAGCCGGACTAGTACGAGATACGCAGTATTTT.

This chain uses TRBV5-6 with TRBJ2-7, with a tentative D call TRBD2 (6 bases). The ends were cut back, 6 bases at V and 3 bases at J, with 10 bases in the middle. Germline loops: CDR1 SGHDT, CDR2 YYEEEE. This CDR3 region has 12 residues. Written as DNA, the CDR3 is TGTGCCAGCAATAAGGGAGGCTACGAGCAGTACTTC. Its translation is CASNKGGYEQYF.

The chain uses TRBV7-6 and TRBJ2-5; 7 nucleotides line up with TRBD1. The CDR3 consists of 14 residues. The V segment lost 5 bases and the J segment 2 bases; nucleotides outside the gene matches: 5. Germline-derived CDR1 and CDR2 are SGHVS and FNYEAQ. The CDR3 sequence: CASSQTGSQETQYF. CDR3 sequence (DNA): TGTGCCAGCAGCCAGACAGGGTCACAAGAGACCCAGTACTTC. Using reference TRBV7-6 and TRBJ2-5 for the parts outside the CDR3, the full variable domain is GAGVSQSPRYKVTKRGQDVALRCDPISGHVSLYWYRQALGQGPEFLTYFNYEAQQDKSGLPNDRFSAERPEGSISTLTIQRTEQRDSAMYRCASSQTGSQETQYFGPGTRLLVL.

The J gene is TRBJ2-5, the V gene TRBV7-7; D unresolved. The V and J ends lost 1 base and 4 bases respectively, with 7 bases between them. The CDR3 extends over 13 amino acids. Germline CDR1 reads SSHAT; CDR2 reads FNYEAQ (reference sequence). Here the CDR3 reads CASSLDLGETQYF. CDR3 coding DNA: TGTGCCAGCAGCTTAGATCTGGGAGAGACCCAGTACTTC. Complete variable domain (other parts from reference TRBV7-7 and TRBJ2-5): GAGVSQSPRYKVTKRGQDVTLRCDPISSHATLYWYQQALGQGPEFLTYFNYEAQPDKSGLPSDRFSAERPEGSISTLTIQRTEQRDSAMYRCASSLDLGETQYFGPGTRLLVL.

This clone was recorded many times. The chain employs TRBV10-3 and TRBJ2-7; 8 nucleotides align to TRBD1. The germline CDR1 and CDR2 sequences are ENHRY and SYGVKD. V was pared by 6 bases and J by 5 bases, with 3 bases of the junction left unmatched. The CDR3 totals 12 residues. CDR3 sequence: CAISQGADEQYF. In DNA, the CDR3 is TGTGCCATCAGCCAGGGGGCGGACGAGCAGTACTTC.

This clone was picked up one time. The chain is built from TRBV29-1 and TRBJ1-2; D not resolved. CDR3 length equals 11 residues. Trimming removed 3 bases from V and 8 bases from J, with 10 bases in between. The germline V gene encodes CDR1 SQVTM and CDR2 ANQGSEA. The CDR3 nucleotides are TGCAGCGTTGACTACAGCGACGGCTACACCTTC. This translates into CSVDYSDGYTF. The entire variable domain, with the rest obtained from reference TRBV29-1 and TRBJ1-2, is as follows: SAVISQKPSRDICQRGTSLTIQCQVDSQVTMMFWYRQQPGQSLTLIATANQGSEATYESGFVIDKFPISRPNLTFSTLTVSNMSPEDSSIYLCSVDYSDGYTFGSGTRLTVV.

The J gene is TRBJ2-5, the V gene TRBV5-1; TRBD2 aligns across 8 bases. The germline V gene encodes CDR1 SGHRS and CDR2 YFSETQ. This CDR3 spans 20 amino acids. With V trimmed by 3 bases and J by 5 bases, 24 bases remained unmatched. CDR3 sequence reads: CASSWGPFGGEGLWTETQYF. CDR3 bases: TGCGCCAGCAGCTGGGGACCCTTCGGGGGGGAGGGCCTTTGGACTGAGACCCAGTACTTC.

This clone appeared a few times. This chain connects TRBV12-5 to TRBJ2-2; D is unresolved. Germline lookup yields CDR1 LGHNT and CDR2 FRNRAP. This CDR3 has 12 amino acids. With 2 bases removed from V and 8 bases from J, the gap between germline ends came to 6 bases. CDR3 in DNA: TGTGCTAGTGGTTTGTTTGCGGGGGAGCTGTTTTTT. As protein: CASGLFAGELFF.

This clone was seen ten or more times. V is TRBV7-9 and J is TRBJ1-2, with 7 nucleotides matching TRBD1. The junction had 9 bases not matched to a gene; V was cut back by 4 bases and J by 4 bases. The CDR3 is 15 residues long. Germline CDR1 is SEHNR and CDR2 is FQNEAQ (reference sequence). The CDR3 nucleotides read TGTGCCAGCAGCTGGGACAGAGGGGGCATCTATGGCTACACCTTC. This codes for CASSWDRGGIYGYTF.

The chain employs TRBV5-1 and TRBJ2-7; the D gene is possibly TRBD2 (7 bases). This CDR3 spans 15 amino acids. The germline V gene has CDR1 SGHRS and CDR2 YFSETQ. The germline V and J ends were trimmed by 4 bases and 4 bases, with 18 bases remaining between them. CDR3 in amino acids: CASSPGASGTYEQYF. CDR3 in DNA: TGCGCCAGCAGCCCGGGGGCTAGCGGCACTTACGAGCAGTACTTC. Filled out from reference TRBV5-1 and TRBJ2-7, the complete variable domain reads KAGVTQTPRYLIKTRGQQVTLSCSPISGHRSVSWYQQTPGQGLQFLFEYFSETQRNKGNFPGRFSGRQFSNSRSEMNVSTLELGDSALYLCASSPGASGTYEQYFGPGTRLTVT.

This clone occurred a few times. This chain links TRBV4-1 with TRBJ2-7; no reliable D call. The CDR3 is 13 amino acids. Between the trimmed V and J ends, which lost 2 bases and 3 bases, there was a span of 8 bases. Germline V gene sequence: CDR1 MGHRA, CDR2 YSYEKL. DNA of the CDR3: TGCGCCAGCAGCCAAACGCCATTCTACGAGCAGTACTTC. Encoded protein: CASSQTPFYEQYF.

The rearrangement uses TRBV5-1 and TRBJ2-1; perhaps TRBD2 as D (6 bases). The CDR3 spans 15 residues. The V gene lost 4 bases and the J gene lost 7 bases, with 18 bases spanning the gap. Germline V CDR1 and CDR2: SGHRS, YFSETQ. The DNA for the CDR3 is TGCGCCAGCAGCGGCAATAGCGGATACATGAATGAGCAGTTCTTC. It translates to CASSGNSGYMNEQFF.

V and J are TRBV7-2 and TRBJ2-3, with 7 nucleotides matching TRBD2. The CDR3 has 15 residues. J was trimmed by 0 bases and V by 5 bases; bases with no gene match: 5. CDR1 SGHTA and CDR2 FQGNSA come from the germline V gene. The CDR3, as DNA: TGTGCCAGCAGCCCAGCGGGGACTAGCACAGATACGCAGTATTTT. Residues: CASSPAGTSTDTQYF.

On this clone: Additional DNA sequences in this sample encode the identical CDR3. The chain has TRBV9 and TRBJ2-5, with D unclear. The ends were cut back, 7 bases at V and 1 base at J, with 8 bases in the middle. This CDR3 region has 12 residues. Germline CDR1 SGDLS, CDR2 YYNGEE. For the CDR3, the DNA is TGTGCCAGCGCAGGCCCCCAAGAGACCCAGTACTTC. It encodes CASAGPQETQYF.

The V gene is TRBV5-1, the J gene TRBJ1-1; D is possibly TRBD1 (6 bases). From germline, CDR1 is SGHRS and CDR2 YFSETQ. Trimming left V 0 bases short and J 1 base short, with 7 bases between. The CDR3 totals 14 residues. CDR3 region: CASSLVQGNTEAFF. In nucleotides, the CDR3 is TGCGCCAGCAGCTTGGTACAGGGGAACACTGAAGCTTTCTTT.

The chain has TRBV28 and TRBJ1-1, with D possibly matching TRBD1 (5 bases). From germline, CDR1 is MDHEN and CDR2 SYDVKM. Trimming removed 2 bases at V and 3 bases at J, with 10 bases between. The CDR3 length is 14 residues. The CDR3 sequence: CASSLQGMYTEAFF. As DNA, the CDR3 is TGTGCCAGCAGTTTACAGGGTATGTACACTGAAGCTTTCTTT.

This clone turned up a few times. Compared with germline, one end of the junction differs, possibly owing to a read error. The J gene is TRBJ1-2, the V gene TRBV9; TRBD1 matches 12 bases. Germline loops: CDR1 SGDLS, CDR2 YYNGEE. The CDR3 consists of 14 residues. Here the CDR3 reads CASSVDGDRGRRYF. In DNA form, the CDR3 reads TGTGCCAGCAGCGTAGATGGGGACAGGGGGCGAAGATACTTC.

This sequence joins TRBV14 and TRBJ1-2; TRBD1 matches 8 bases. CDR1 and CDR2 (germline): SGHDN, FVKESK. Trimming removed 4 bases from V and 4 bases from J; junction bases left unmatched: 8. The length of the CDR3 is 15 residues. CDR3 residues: CASSRSPGQVYGYTF. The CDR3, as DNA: TGTGCCAGCAGCCGATCCCCGGGACAGGTCTATGGCTACACCTTC.

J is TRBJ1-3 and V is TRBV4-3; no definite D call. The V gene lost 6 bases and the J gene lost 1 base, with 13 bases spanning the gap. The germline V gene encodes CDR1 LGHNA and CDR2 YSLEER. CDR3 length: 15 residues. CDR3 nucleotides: TGCGCCAGCAGAGTTCAGGCGGGATCTGGAAACACCATATATTTT. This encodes CASRVQAGSGNTIYF.

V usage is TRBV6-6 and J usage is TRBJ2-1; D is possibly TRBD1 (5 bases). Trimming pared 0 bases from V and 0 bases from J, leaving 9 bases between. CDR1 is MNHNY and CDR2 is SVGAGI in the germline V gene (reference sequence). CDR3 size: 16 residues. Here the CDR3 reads CASSYSPGHSYNEQFF. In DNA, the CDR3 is TGTGCCAGCAGTTACTCCCCCGGACACTCCTACAATGAGCAGTTCTTC.